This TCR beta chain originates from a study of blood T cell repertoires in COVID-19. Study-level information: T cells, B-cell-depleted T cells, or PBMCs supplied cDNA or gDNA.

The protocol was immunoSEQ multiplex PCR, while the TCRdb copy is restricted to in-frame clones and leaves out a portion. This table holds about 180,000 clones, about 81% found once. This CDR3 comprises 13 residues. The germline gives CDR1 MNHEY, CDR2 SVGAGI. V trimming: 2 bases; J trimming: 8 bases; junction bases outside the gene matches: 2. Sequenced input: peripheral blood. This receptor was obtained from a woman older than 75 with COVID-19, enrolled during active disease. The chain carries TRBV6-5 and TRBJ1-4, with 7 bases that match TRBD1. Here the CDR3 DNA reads TGTGCCAGCAGTTACGGGACAGTCGAAAAACTGTTTTTT. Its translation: CASSYGTVEKLFF.